This T cell receptor (beta chain) comes out of a study of shared clonotypes between healthy human individuals. General study points: Among a handful of donors, roughly 5% of naive CD4 clonotypes were found in common. Across subsets, estimated richness was generally greater for naive than for memory populations. Relative to clonotypes present in all four donors, those not shared had lower generation probabilities.

Trimming pared 4 bases from V and 11 bases from J, leaving 17 bases between. CDR1 and CDR2 (germline): SGHKS, YYEKEE (reference sequence). The CDR3 runs 13 residues. Across several immunoSEQ plates, the genomic DNA of each subset was split evenly. The method was immunoSEQ multiplex PCR; TCRdb's version includes in-frame clones alone and lacks a portion of them. The sample contains roughly 300,000 clones, around 67% of which appear only once. This clone was detected ten times or more. Its specificity is unknown. V usage is TRBV5-5 and J usage is TRBJ2-3; D is uncertain. Sample: memory CD4+ T cells sorted from blood. This sample's subset: CD45RA-negative fraction. The sequence came from a man aged 25-45 years in good health. CDR3: CASSPEPQTLQYF. The CDR3 DNA follows: TGTGCCAGCAGCCCCGAGCCCCAGACTCTGCAGTATTTT. The variable domain in full, completed from reference TRBV5-5 and TRBJ2-3, reads DAGVTQSPTHLIKTRGQQVTLRCSPISGHKSVSWYQQVLGQGPQFIFQYYEKEERGRGNFPDRFSARQFPNYSSELNVNALLLGDSALYLCASSPEPQTLQYFGPGTRLTVL.